The sequence of this T cell receptor beta chain was determined in a study of lymphopenia after photon versus proton radiotherapy. The assay was immunoSEQ multiplex PCR, and TCRdb's table has in-frame clones only and misses some. The repertoire holds about 160,000 clones, with less than 90% as singletons. V lost 2 bases, J lost 8 bases, and 9 bases stayed unmatched. The CDR3 spans 16 residues. Germline CDR1 and CDR2: MGHRA and YSYEKL. Specimen: peripheral blood, collected from a patient treated with photon-based radiotherapy. The source is a man aged 50 to 60 with gastric cancer. The V gene is TRBV4-1, the J gene TRBJ2-3; TRBD2 agrees at 11 bases. The DNA of the CDR3 is TGCGCCAGCAGCCAAAGACTAGCGGGATCACCAGCTACGCAGTATTTT. It yields the protein CASSQRLAGSPATQYF.